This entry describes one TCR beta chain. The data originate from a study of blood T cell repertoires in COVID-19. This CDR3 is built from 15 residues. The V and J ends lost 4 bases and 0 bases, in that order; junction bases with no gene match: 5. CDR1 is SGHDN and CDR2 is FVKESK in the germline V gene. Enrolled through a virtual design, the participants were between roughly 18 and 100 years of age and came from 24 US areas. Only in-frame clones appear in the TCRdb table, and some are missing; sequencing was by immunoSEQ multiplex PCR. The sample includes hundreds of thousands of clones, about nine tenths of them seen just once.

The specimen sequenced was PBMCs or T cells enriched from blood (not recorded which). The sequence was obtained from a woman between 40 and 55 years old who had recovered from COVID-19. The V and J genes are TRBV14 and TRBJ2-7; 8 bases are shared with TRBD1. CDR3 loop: CASSRRTGSSYEQYF. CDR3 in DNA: TGTGCCAGCAGCCGTCGGACAGGGAGCTCCTACGAGCAGTACTTC.